The 24 T cell receptor beta chains reported below all come from one sample, sequenced in a study of T-cell reconstitution after alpha-beta-depleted transplantation in children. The authors prepared the TCRbeta library with unique molecular identifiers. TCRdb fed the PCR reads into MiXCR, producing one record per CDR3 protein. The sample records about 200,000 distinct CDR3 sequences, approximately 6.3% being singletons. Here the sequenced sample was PBMCs, taken before TCRalphabeta/CD19-depleted stem cell transplant. Receptors were obtained from a boy under 10 years old with acute lymphoblastic leukemia, due to receive a stem cell transplant.

Concerning this clonotype: Compared with germline, one end of the junction differs, possibly owing to a read error. The chain combines TRBV7-9 with TRBJ2-3; D may be TRBD1 (7 bases). Germline V gene data show CDR1 as SEHNR and CDR2 as FQNEAQ (reference sequence). The CDR3 is made up of 16 amino acids. The CDR3 loop is CARSRLGGGETDTQYF. Here the CDR3 DNA reads TGTGCCCGCAGCCGACTAGGGGGCGGAGAAACAGATACGCAGTATTTT.

The table lists this clonotype with many counts. V gene TRBV29-1 combines with J gene TRBJ2-4; D is unclear. V was pared by 1 base and J by 0 bases, with 22 bases between. The CDR3 spans 19 residues. CDR1 is SQVTM and CDR2 is ANQGSEA in the germline V gene. The CDR3 protein is CSVEVDDGYLLLAKNIQYF. DNA of the CDR3: TGCAGCGTTGAAGTAGATGACGGCTACCTCCTCCTAGCCAAAAACATTCAGTACTTC.

The chain joins TRBV7-9 to TRBJ2-1; no clear D. With 8 bases removed from V and 5 bases from J, the gap between germline ends came to 10 bases. The CDR3 runs 12 residues. Germline CDR1 and CDR2: SEHNR and FQNEAQ (reference sequence). This chain's CDR3 is CASGSHNNEQFF. Here the CDR3 DNA reads TGTGCCAGCGGTTCTCATAACAATGAGCAGTTCTTC.

Ten or more counts support this clonotype. This may be a read error, as it is one base from a much larger clone. The CDR3 DNA follows: TGCATTGCCCCTGGGCAGGGGGCAACCGGGGAGCTGTTTTTT. Its protein product is CIAPGQGATGELFF. The rearrangement links TRBV20-1 to TRBJ2-2; 8 nucleotides line up with TRBD1. Germline V gene lookup returns CDR1 DFQATT and CDR2 SNEGSKA (reference sequence). The CDR3 totals 14 residues.

This clonotype was seen ten or more times. The V gene is TRBV12-3 or TRBV12-4, the J gene TRBJ2-2; a weak D match, TRBD1 (6 bases). Between the trimmed V and J ends, which lost 7 bases and 5 bases, there was a span of 11 bases. The CDR3 extends over 13 amino acids. The CDR3 protein is CASKPRGTGELFF. CDR3 coding DNA: TGTGCCAGCAAACCCAGGGGAACCGGGGAGCTGTTTTTT.

This clonotype was observed a handful of times. This sequence joins TRBV5-5 and TRBJ2-7; TRBD2 matches 7 bases. J lost 6 bases, V lost 2 bases, and 11 bases had no gene match. From germline, CDR1 is SGHKS and CDR2 YYEKEE (reference sequence). The CDR3 contains 15 residues. The CDR3 is CASSLPSGEPGEQYF. CDR3 bases: TGTGCCAGCAGCTTACCTAGCGGCGAGCCAGGCGAGCAGTACTTC.

This clonotype was found a few times. V and J are TRBV6-2 or TRBV6-3 and TRBJ2-7, with 14 nucleotides matching TRBD2. The length of the CDR3 is 21 residues. V shed 6 bases, J shed 2 bases, and the junction held 21 bases outside the gene matches. Per germline, CDR1 MNHEY and CDR2 SVGEGT. The CDR3, as DNA: TGTGCCAGCAGCCCTGGGGTGAGGACTGGGACTAGCGGGGGCAGAACCTACGAGCAGTACTTC. Its protein is CASSPGVRTGTSGGRTYEQYF.

This clonotype occurred many times. This chain joins TRBV27 and TRBJ1-1, with a tentative D call TRBD1 (6 bases). From germline, CDR1 is MNHEY and CDR2 SMNVEV (reference sequence). The CDR3 length is 14 residues. V dropped 6 bases and J dropped 1 base, with 12 bases sitting between them. The CDR3: CASRFRGGNTEAFF. In DNA form, the CDR3 reads TGTGCCAGCAGGTTCCGAGGGGGGAACACTGAAGCTTTCTTT.

This clonotype was counted a few times. J is TRBJ1-5 and V is TRBV10-3, with D perhaps matching TRBD1 (5 bases). The CDR3 contains 17 residues. CDR1 is ENHRY, CDR2 SYGVKD, per germline. Here the CDR3 reads CPPSLDRSTHSNQPQHF. CDR3 bases: TGTCCACCATCCCTCGACAGATCAACCCATAGCAATCAGCCCCAGCATTTT.

V usage is TRBV20-1 and J usage is TRBJ2-2; TRBD2 agrees at 7 bases. The CDR3 has 14 residues. CDR1 is DFQATT and CDR2 is SNEGSKA in the germline V gene (reference sequence). Unmatched junction bases numbered 3, after V lost 3 bases and J lost 2 bases. The chain's CDR3 is CSASPSGNTGELFF. For the CDR3, the DNA is TGCAGTGCTAGTCCTAGCGGTAACACCGGGGAGCTGTTTTTT.

This clonotype occurred many times. The chain uses TRBV4-3 and TRBJ1-2, with D possibly TRBD1 on 5 matching bases. Germline V gene sequence: CDR1 LGHNA, CDR2 YSLEER. Trimming removed 6 bases at V and 4 bases at J, with 18 bases between. The CDR3 has 15 amino acids. The chain's CDR3 is CASRPTGTLLYGYTF. The CDR3 bases are TGCGCCAGCAGACCCACCGGGACCTTACTCTATGGCTACACCTTC.

This clonotype was observed at least ten times. The chain uses TRBV6-1 and TRBJ2-5; D might be TRBD1 (6 bases). Germline loops: CDR1 MNHNS, CDR2 SASEGT. V dropped 5 bases and J dropped 1 base, with 14 bases sitting between them. The CDR3 totals 15 residues. As DNA, the CDR3 is TGTGCCAGCAGTCTCTGGGACACCTCCCAAGAGACCCAGTACTTC. Encoded protein: CASSLWDTSQETQYF.

This clonotype was picked up many times. V and J are TRBV25-1 and TRBJ2-7; 9 bases align to TRBD1. V lost 2 bases and J lost 6; bases outside the gene matches: 11. This CDR3 region has 16 residues. The germline gives CDR1 MGHDK, CDR2 SYGVNS. For the CDR3, the DNA is TGTGCCAGCAGTGAAAAGGGGGGACAGGGATCGTTCGAGCAGTACTTC. Its protein product is CASSEKGGQGSFEQYF.

In DNA form, the CDR3 reads TGTGCCAGCAGCTTGGCGGGACAGGGGGGCTACGAGCAGTACTTC. Translated, it gives CASSLAGQGGYEQYF. The chain couples TRBV11-2 to TRBJ2-7, with 11 bases that match TRBD1. CDR3 length equals 15 residues. Per the germline V gene, CDR1 is SGHAT and CDR2 is FQNNGV. With V trimmed by 3 bases and J by 3 bases, 4 bases remained unmatched.

This clonotype was detected many times. This chain links TRBV20-1 with TRBJ2-1; D unclear. This CDR3 has 16 amino acids. CDR1 and CDR2 from the germline V gene are DFQATT and SNEGSKA (reference sequence). Trimming left V 1 base short and J 1 base short, with 14 bases between. CDR3 sequence reads: CSARASDLASYNEQFF. In DNA, the CDR3 is TGCAGTGCTAGAGCGTCGGATTTAGCATCCTACAATGAGCAGTTCTTC.

Ten or more counts support this clonotype. J is TRBJ2-7 and V is TRBV7-2; D is unclear. CDR1 is SGHTA, CDR2 FQGNSA, per germline. The CDR3 covers 14 residues. With 2 bases removed from V and 4 bases from J, the gap between germline ends came to 12 bases. CDR3 sequence: CASSLSHRGYEQYF. CDR3 sequence (DNA): TGTGCCAGCAGCTTAAGTCATCGAGGTTACGAGCAGTACTTC.

This clonotype was detected ten times or more. V is TRBV4-2 and J is TRBJ1-1; TRBD1 might be the D (5 bases). Deletions cut 0 bases from V and 4 bases from J, with 12 bases between. The CDR3 loop spans 15 amino acids. Germline assignment: CDR1 LGHNA and CDR2 YNFKEQ. The CDR3 spells CASSQDTGRVTEAFF. CDR3 DNA sequence: TGTGCCAGCAGCCAAGATACCGGCAGGGTCACTGAAGCTTTCTTT.

The sample holds many counts of this clonotype. CDR3 loop: CASRRVEQFF. As DNA, the CDR3 is TGTGCCAGCCGTAGAGTTGAGCAGTTCTTC. This chain connects TRBV5-5 to TRBJ2-1; D ambiguous. Trimming took off 7 bases at V and 9 bases at J, with 8 bases between the two ends. The V gene's germline CDR1 is SGHKS and CDR2 YYEKEE (reference sequence). The CDR3 consists of 10 residues.

This chain's CDR3 is CASSPQYGGYYGYTF. The CDR3 DNA sequence: TGTGCCAGCAGCCCCCAATACGGGGGCTACTATGGCTACACCTTC. The chain uses TRBV5-5 and TRBJ1-2; maybe TRBD1 (6 bases). V lost 4 bases to trimming and J lost 3 bases, with 16 bases between them. The CDR3 sequence is 15 residues long. Germline V CDR1 and CDR2: SGHKS, YYEKEE (reference sequence).

In this sample, this clonotype turned up many times. The V call is TRBV3-1, the J call TRBJ2-1; 7 bases match TRBD1. CDR1 LGHDT and CDR2 YNNKEL come from the germline V gene (reference sequence). V lost 6 bases, J lost 6 bases, and 14 bases stayed unmatched. The CDR3 totals 16 residues. The CDR3 here is CASRKSRGKRINEQFF. The CDR3 DNA follows: TGTGCCAGCAGGAAATCCAGGGGGAAGAGGATCAATGAGCAGTTCTTC.

There are many counts of this clonotype. The chain uses TRBV2 and TRBJ2-1; 9 nucleotides align to TRBD2. CDR3 length: 16 residues. Per germline, CDR1 SNHLY and CDR2 FYNNEI. The V and J ends lost 3 bases and 1 base, in that order; junction bases with no gene match: 4. The CDR3 sequence: CASSELAGLSYNEQFF. The CDR3 nucleotides read TGTGCCAGCAGTGAGCTAGCGGGGTTATCCTACAATGAGCAGTTCTTC.

This clonotype was counted between two and nine times. The rearrangement uses TRBV24-1 and TRBJ2-7; tentative D call: TRBD2 (6 bases). Per germline, CDR1 KGHDR and CDR2 SFDVKD. This CDR3 region has 17 residues. V shed 1 base and J shed 0 bases, with 15 bases lying between them. The CDR3 DNA sequence: TGTGCCACCAGTGATTTTTGGGGGGAAAAGGGCTCCTACGAGCAGTACTTC. Protein: CATSDFWGEKGSYEQYF.

This clonotype turned up a few times. The rearrangement uses TRBV7-3 and TRBJ2-3; D gene uncertain. V lost 8 bases to trimming and J lost 0 bases, with 9 bases between them. The CDR3 runs 13 residues. Germline loops: CDR1 SGHTA, CDR2 FQGTGA. The CDR3 region has the DNA TGTGCCAGCGCCCTATCTAGCACAGATACGCAGTATTTT. This sequence encodes CASALSSTDTQYF.

In its sample, this clonotype was seen a few times. The chain joins TRBV6-6 to TRBJ2-7, with D unclear. CDR3 length: 13 residues. Per germline, CDR1 MNHNY and CDR2 SVGAGI (reference sequence). V shed 6 bases and J shed 1 base, with 10 bases lying between them. CDR3 nucleotide sequence: TGTGCCAGCAGCGACTCTGATTCCTACGAGCAGTACTTC. It codes for CASSDSDSYEQYF.